The 9 T cell receptor beta chains below were found in one sample sequenced in a study of blood T cells in healthy people across ages. Next came a second PCR, run for about 7 to 12 cycles, which used a sample-barcoded 5' primer along with a J-beta primer mix. TCRdb re-analysed the 5' RACE reads in MiXCR, keeping a single row per CDR3 protein. The table records 660,000 or so distinct CDR3 sequences, under 70% of them present only once. Sequencing was done on a sample of blood. The receptors here all came from a man between 60 and 70 years old in good health.

This clonotype was observed a single time. The chain joins TRBV6-6 to TRBJ2-5, with 10 bases identical to TRBD1. V trimming: 6 bases; J trimming: 2 bases; junction bases outside the gene matches: 6. CDR3 length: 15 amino acids. CDR1 and CDR2 (germline): MNHNY, SVGAGI (reference sequence). The CDR3 loop is CASSRDRGGQETQYF. The CDR3 bases are TGTGCCAGCAGCCGGGACAGGGGAGGGCAAGAGACCCAGTACTTC.

V is TRBV27 and J is TRBJ2-3; D remains ambiguous. The CDR3 loop spans 14 amino acids. Trimming pared 3 bases from V and 7 bases from J, leaving 14 bases between. Germline assignment: CDR1 MNHEY and CDR2 SMNVEV (reference sequence). The CDR3 DNA reads TGTGCCAGCAGTTTCGCAGCCCCCACGAATACGCAGTATTTT. Translated: CASSFAAPTNTQYF.

The V and J genes are TRBV6-5 and TRBJ2-7; 10 positions match TRBD1. Germline-derived CDR1 and CDR2 are MNHEY and SVGAGI. J lost 12 bases, V lost 5 bases, and 7 bases had no gene match. The CDR3 runs to 12 residues. The DNA for the CDR3 is TGTGCCAGCAGTCCCGGGACAGGGGCTCGGTACTTC. This gives the protein CASSPGTGARYF.

The V call is TRBV29-1, the J call TRBJ2-1, with a weak D call TRBD2 (6 bases). This CDR3 is 16 amino acids long. The germline V gene has CDR1 SQVTM and CDR2 ANQGSEA. V was cut by 5 bases and J by 2 bases, with 19 bases left in between. CDR3 residues: CSVPKVGGTTYNEQFF. Here the CDR3 DNA reads TGCAGCGTTCCAAAGGTGGGCGGGACCACCTACAATGAGCAGTTCTTC.

The chain employs TRBV2 and TRBJ2-7; no clear D gene. The CDR3 sequence is 12 residues long. Between the trimmed V and J ends, which lost 8 bases and 2 bases, there was a span of 10 bases. Germline CDR1 SNHLY, CDR2 FYNNEI. The CDR3 spells CASGPLTYEQYF. In nucleotides, the CDR3 is TGTGCCAGCGGGCCTTTAACCTACGAGCAGTACTTC.

The CDR3 DNA reads TGCGCCAGCAGCCAGTACGACCGGGAGACCCAGTACTTC. Translation: CASSQYDRETQYF. This sequence joins TRBV5-1 and TRBJ2-5; D is unclear. The germline CDR1 and CDR2 sequences are SGHRS and YFSETQ. The CDR3 is made up of 13 amino acids. V was clipped by 4 bases and J by 5 bases, with 12 bases between them.

This chain uses TRBV6-5 with TRBJ2-5, with TRBD2 as a possible D gene (6 bases). The J call may be wrong; the DNA end is better matched by TRBJ2-7. In germline, CDR1 is MNHEY, CDR2 SVGAGI. There are 15 residues in the CDR3. The CDR3 loop is CASSYFLRGFNEQYF. The CDR3 DNA is TGTGCCAGCAGTTACTTCCTACGGGGGTTCAACGAGCAGTACTTC.

The V call is TRBV4-1, the J call TRBJ2-5; no firm D call. V was clipped by 7 bases and J by 3 bases, with 21 bases between them. CDR1 MGHRA and CDR2 YSYEKL come from the germline V gene. This CDR3 spans 16 amino acids. CDR3 sequence reads: CASTPLPALGEETQYF. DNA for the CDR3: TGCGCCAGCACACCCCTCCCGGCCCTTGGGGAAGAGACCCAGTACTTC.

There are a few counts of this clonotype. This chain links TRBV5-5 with TRBJ2-1; D remains ambiguous. Between the trimmed V and J ends, which lost 0 bases and 3 bases, there was a span of 10 bases. The CDR3 length is 15 residues. Looked up from germline, CDR1 is SGHKS and CDR2 is YYEKEE (reference sequence). CDR3 DNA: TGTGCCAGCAGCTTGGGGCAGGCGAACTACAATGAGCAGTTCTTC. It encodes CASSLGQANYNEQFF.